Detailed here is one TCR beta chain. What it binds is unknown. The CDR3 extends over 15 amino acids. The germline gives CDR1 KGHSH, CDR2 LQKENI. Trimming stripped 2 bases from V and 2 bases from J, with 9 bases between. The sample is drawn from a study of cytomegalovirus exposure and HLA in healthy donors. Study details: One earlier analysis, a look at 150 million to 200 million T cells, found some 110 million unique TCR beta sequences. The study's findings and limits: Later analysis identified a missense DCLRE1C variant that was linked to TCR beta V- and J-gene trimming.

PCR was performed using 60 Vbeta and 13 Jbeta primers. Authors' methods: The authors later counted about 80 million unique TCR beta chains, approximately 12 million of them shared. Some clones are missing from TCRdb's copy, which holds only in-frame ones; the method was immunoSEQ multiplex PCR. The DNA was the basis for D and trimming; V, J and clone size are from that table. The sample consists of roughly 120,000 clones, 79% of them appearing once. Nominal health characterized the donors when sampled, though unrecorded immune exposures were likely. Sequenced: PBMCs. The origin of this receptor is a man younger than 35 in good health and CMV-seronegative. The chain uses TRBV18 and TRBJ2-2, with a possible D match to TRBD2 (6 bases). As DNA, the CDR3 is TGTGCCAGCTCACCAGCTAGCGAAAACACCGGGGAGCTGTTTTTT. Translated, it gives CASSPASENTGELFF. Using reference TRBV18 and TRBJ2-2 for the parts outside the CDR3, the full variable domain is NAGVMQNPRHLVRRRGQEARLRCSPMKGHSHVYWYRQLPEEGLKFMVYLQKENIIDESGMPKERFSAEFPKEGPSILRIQQVVRGDSAAYFCASSPASENTGELFFGEGSRLTVL.